This T cell receptor beta chain was sequenced during a study of shared clonotypes between healthy human individuals. Whole-study context: The donor pool was made up of a couple of women and a few men aged 18 to 49. General study points: The donor pool, a small one, limited the genetic and exposure-history diversity represented.

The data were produced by immunoSEQ multiplex PCR, yet TCRdb's version contains in-frame clones alone and is incomplete. The table records 450,000 to 650,000 clones, roughly four fifths of them present only once. The donors were adults (healthy and HIV-negative) with no recent acute infections or vaccinations. Only one count was recorded for this clone. Its specificity is unknown. The germline gives CDR1 MNHEY, CDR2 SMNVEV (reference sequence). J lost 4 bases, V lost 3 bases, and 1 base had no gene match. The CDR3 is 14 residues long. The V call is TRBV27, the J call TRBJ2-7; TRBD2 matches 12 bases. This receptor was obtained from a woman aged 40 to 50 in good health. Some clones in this sample may be carry-over from other donors' samples. Sequencing input: PBMCs. CDR3 bases: TGTGCCAGCAGTTTTACTAGCGGGAGGTACGAGCAGTACTTC. Its translation: CASSFTSGRYEQYF.